Listed here is a single T cell receptor beta chain. The antigen is undetermined. This specimen belongs to a study of shared clonotypes between healthy human individuals. About the study: CD4 naive cells filled three plates per donor, CD4 memory three, CD8 naive two and CD8 memory one.

Repertoires were generated with immunoSEQ multiplex PCR, while TCRdb's copy carries only in-frame clones and drops some. The table includes more than 2,000,000 clones, approximately 93% detected once. Trimming stripped 7 bases from V and 11 bases from J, with 20 bases between. CDR3 length: 13 residues. Germline V gives CDR1 GTSNPN, CDR2 SVGIG (reference sequence). HIV-negative, healthy adults without recent acute infections or vaccinations were the donors. Study results and caveats: Memory subsets had estimated richness that was generally smaller than that of naive subsets.

The V and J genes are TRBV30 and TRBJ1-4; D not resolved. Sequencing used naive CD4+ T cells from PBMCs. This sample's subset: CD45RA+ positively selected. The source is a man aged 18 to 29 in good health. Some clones in this sample may be carry-over from other donors' samples. The CDR3 DNA reads TGTGCCTCGGAGCCACGGAGTTCGAGGAAACTGTTTTTT. Translating gives CASEPRSSRKLFF.